This T cell receptor beta chain was obtained from a study of T cell responses to AZD1222 COVID-19 vaccine. The V gene's germline CDR1 is SGHNT and CDR2 YYREEE (reference sequence). Trimming took off 4 bases at V and 2 bases at J, with 17 bases between the two ends. The CDR3 runs to 16 residues. The assay was immunoSEQ multiplex PCR, and TCRdb's table has in-frame clones only and misses some. The sample holds 150,000 to 200,000 clones, 88% seen once. The sequencing used peripheral blood, collected 28 days after the second AZD1222 dose. The genes are TRBV5-4 and TRBJ2-3, with D perhaps TRBD2 (6 bases). The sequence derives from an adult who received the AZD1222 COVID-19 vaccine. The CDR3 protein is CASSHRDRGYTDTQYF. CDR3 sequence (DNA): TGTGCCAGCAGCCATCGCGACCGGGGGTACACAGATACGCAGTATTTT.